This T cell receptor beta chain was recovered during a study of graft-versus-host responses after intestinal transplantation. Study at large: Multivisceral, liver-intestinal, or isolated intestinal transplants were performed in recipients. Broader study findings: Allografts of one patient group, those with graft-donor T cell macrochimerism, had high graft-versus-host to host-versus-graft clonal ratios.

The germline gives CDR1 LGHNA, CDR2 YNFKEQ. CDR3 length: 15 amino acids. V was clipped by 3 bases and J by 2 bases, with 14 bases between them. Using immunoSEQ multiplex PCR, the repertoire was profiled, and TCRdb retains in-frame clones only, with some absent. The sample lists some 130,000 clones, approximately 95% occurring once. For this clone: As yet, its antigen is unknown.

Specimen: unstimulated CD8+ T cells sorted from spleen or lymph node cells, collected before intestinal transplant. The TCR originated in a human donor who received an intestinal transplant. V and J are TRBV4-2 and TRBJ2-7; D not resolved. CDR3 protein: CASSQIGSITYEQYF. CDR3 nucleotides: TGTGCCAGCAGCCAGATCGGTAGCATCACCTACGAGCAGTACTTC.